This paragraph reports one TCR beta chain. This may be a read error: a much more frequent sequence differs by one nucleotide. TCRdb reprocessed the RT-PCR reads with MiXCR, giving one entry per CDR3 protein. The table shows 20,000 to 30,000 distinct CDR3 sequences, with roughly 43% occurring only once. This entry belongs to a study of patients and donors after allogeneic stem cell transplantation. The V gene's germline CDR1 is SGHRS and CDR2 YFSETQ. This CDR3 region has 16 residues. The genes are TRBV5-1 and TRBJ1-2; no reliable D call. Sample: blood, either unsorted or a sorted T cell fraction (not recorded which). The clonotype comes from a human donor who was either an allogeneic HSCT recipient or a stem cell or donor lymphocyte infusion donor (not recorded which). It is not recorded whose cells these are; they may come from a transplant donor. CDR3 loop: CASSLVHPNLNYGHTF. CDR3 DNA sequence: TGCGCCAGCAGCTTGGTTCACCCTAACCTCAACTATGGCCACACCTTC.